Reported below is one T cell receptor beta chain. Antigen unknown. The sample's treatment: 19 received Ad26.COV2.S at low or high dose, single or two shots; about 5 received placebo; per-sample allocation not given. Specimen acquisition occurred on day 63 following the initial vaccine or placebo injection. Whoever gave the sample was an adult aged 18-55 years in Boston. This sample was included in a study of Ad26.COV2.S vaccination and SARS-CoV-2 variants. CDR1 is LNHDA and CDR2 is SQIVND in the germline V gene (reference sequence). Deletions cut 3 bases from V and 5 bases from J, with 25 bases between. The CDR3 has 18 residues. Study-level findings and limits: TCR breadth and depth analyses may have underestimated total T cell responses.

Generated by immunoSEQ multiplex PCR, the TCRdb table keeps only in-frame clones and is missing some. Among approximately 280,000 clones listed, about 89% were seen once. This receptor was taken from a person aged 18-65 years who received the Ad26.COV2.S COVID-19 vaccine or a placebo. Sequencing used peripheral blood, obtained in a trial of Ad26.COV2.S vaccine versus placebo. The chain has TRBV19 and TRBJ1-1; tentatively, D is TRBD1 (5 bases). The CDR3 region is CASSITVFFGTLGTEAFF. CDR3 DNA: TGTGCCAGTAGTATTACGGTTTTCTTCGGGACCTTGGGGACTGAAGCTTTCTTT. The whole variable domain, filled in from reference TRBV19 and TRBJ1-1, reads DGGITQSPKYLFRKEGQNVTLSCEQNLNHDAMYWYRQDPGQGLRLIYYSQIVNDFQKGDIAEGYSVSREKKESFPLTVTSAQKNPTAFYLCASSITVFFGTLGTEAFFGQGTRLTVV.